This is a list of T cell receptor beta chains from one sample in a study of beta chain features in type 1 diabetes. The table came from immunoSEQ multiplex PCR; TCRdb's copy has only in-frame clones and leaves some out. The sample lists hundreds of thousands of clones, over 13% occurring once. Input material: naive CD4+ T cells from blood. These receptors were collected from a man in his late teens or twenties with type 1 diabetes. CDR3s include the opening cysteine and the closing phenylalanine or tryptophan. A D gene is named only where the DNA matches it firmly. Size is omitted from some rows. Given values are once, few, many or a class for expanded clones.

>-|TRBJ2-3|-|TRBV30
CAWRITDTQYF
TGTGCCTGGAGAATCACAGATACGCAGTATTTT
>-|TRBJ1-2|few|TRBV29-1
CSVEGTRSNYGYTF
TGCAGCGTTGAGGGGACGAGGTCTAACTATGGCTACACCTTC
>-|TRBJ2-5|-|TRBV5-1
CASSMGLVAETQYF
TGCGCCAGCAGCATGGGGCTAGTCGCGGAGACCCAGTACTTC
>-|TRBJ1-1|-|TRBV29-1
CSVHPGTVIAEAFF
TGCAGCGTGCACCCCGGGACCGTGATCGCTGAAGCTTTCTTT
>-|TRBJ1-5|-|TRBV2
CASSEDTNSNQPQHF
TGTGCCAGCAGTGAAGACACAAATAGCAATCAGCCCCAGCATTTT
>-|TRBJ1-4|-|TRBV28
CAAGAGPNEKLFF
TGTGCCGCCGGGGCAGGACCTAATGAAAAACTGTTTTTT
>-|TRBJ2-3|few|TRBV5-6
CASRVQGTYTDTQYF
TGTGCCAGCAGGGTACAGGGGACTTACACAGATACGCAGTATTTT
>TRBD1|TRBJ1-2|few|TRBV28
CASSLKQGVSDGYTF
TGTGCCAGCAGTTTAAAACAGGGGGTTTCGGATGGCTACACCTTC
>-|TRBJ1-2|-|TRBV6-5
CASSYSNRVNYGYTF
TGTGCCAGCAGTTACTCGAACAGGGTTAACTATGGCTACACCTTC
>-|TRBJ2-7|few|TRBV28
CASSQAGTLKEQYF
TGTGCCAGCAGTCAAGCCGGGACACTAAAAGAGCAGTACTTC
>-|TRBJ2-7|few|TRBV13
CASSLGGTPSYEQYF
TGTGCCAGCAGCTTAGGAGGGACTCCATCTTACGAGCAGTACTTC
>-|TRBJ2-5|few|TRBV18
CASSPRGPTSAQETQYF
TGTGCCAGCTCACCACGGGGTCCAACTTCGGCCCAAGAGACCCAGTACTTC
>-|TRBJ1-1|few|TRBV30
CAWSDYRGPTEAFF
TGTGCCTGGAGTGACTATAGGGGCCCCACTGAAGCTTTCTTT
>-|TRBJ1-1|-|TRBV29-1
CSVGGGAFF
TGCAGCGTTGGCGGGGGGGCTTTCTTT
>-|TRBJ2-2|once|TRBV29-1
CSVRRLENTGELFF
TGCAGCGTAAGGCGACTTGAGAACACCGGGGAGCTGTTTTTT
>-|TRBJ1-2|few|TRBV5-1
CASSLGQGNNYGYTF
TGCGCCAGCAGCTTGGGTCAAGGAAATAACTATGGCTACACCTTC
>-|TRBJ2-2|-|TRBV30
CAWDNRATGELFF
TGTGCCTGGGATAACAGGGCCACCGGGGAGCTGTTTTTT
>TRBD1|TRBJ1-5|-|TRBV29-1
CSARDSSNQPQHF
TGCAGCGCTCGGGACAGCAGCAATCAGCCCCAGCATTTT
>-|TRBJ2-5|few|TRBV7-2
CASSLAGEAETQYF
TGTGCCAGCAGCTTAGCGGGAGAAGCAGAGACCCAGTACTTC
>-|TRBJ2-3|-|TRBV29-1
CSVPGRGDTQYF
TGCAGCGTTCCTGGCCGCGGGGATACGCAGTATTTT
>-|TRBJ2-7|few|TRBV5-1
CASSLSVAYEQYF
TGCGCCAGCAGCTTGTCGGTGGCTTACGAGCAGTACTTC
>TRBD2|TRBJ2-3|-|TRBV7-6
CASSLEASGGTDTQYF
TGTGCCAGCAGCTTAGAGGCTAGCGGGGGCACAGATACGCAGTATTTT
>-|TRBJ1-4|-|TRBV5-5
CASSLVGAAEKLFF
TGTGCCAGCAGCTTGGTTGGGGCGGCTGAAAAACTGTTTTTT
>TRBD1|TRBJ1-6|-|TRBV11-2
CASDSGGSTGHSPLHF
TGTGCCAGCGATTCAGGGGGCTCAACCGGGCATTCACCCCTCCACTTT
>-|TRBJ2-1|few|TRBV7-3
CASSSRLDRNHEQFF
TGTGCCAGCAGCTCCCGACTCGACCGGAACCATGAGCAGTTCTTC
>TRBD1|TRBJ1-5|-|TRBV2
CASSDQGDNQPQHF
TGTGCCAGCAGTGATCAGGGGGACAATCAGCCCCAGCATTTT
>TRBD1|TRBJ1-4|-|TRBV4-1
CASSLGQGGKEKLFF
TGCGCCAGCAGCCTAGGACAGGGTGGAAAGGAAAAACTGTTTTTT
>TRBD1|TRBJ1-2|few|TRBV5-4
CASSVGQGDGYTF
TGTGCCAGCAGCGTCGGACAGGGCGATGGCTACACCTTC
>TRBD1|TRBJ2-1|few|TRBV9
CASSVLGQGVQFF
TGTGCCAGCAGCGTACTAGGACAGGGGGTGCAGTTCTTC
>TRBD1|TRBJ1-1|-|TRBV6-5
CASRRQGTTEAFF
TGTGCCAGCAGACGACAGGGCACCACTGAAGCTTTCTTT
>-|TRBJ2-5|few|TRBV28
CASTPGGSMETQYF
TGTGCCAGCACTCCAGGCGGTAGCATGGAGACCCAGTACTTC
>-|TRBJ1-2|few|TRBV28
CASSGGGIYGYTF
TGTGCCAGCAGTGGGGGAGGGATCTATGGCTACACCTTC
>-|TRBJ2-5|few|TRBV29-1
CSVGRQQETQYF
TGCAGCGTTGGGCGGCAGCAAGAGACCCAGTACTTC
>-|TRBJ1-6|-|TRBV10-3
CAIKGQPDSPLHF
TGTGCCATCAAAGGACAGCCAGATTCACCCCTCCACTTT
>-|TRBJ2-7|-|TRBV10-2
CASSDGPQGYEQYF
TGCGCCAGCAGTGACGGCCCCCAGGGTTACGAGCAGTACTTC
>TRBD1|TRBJ1-2|-|TRBV7-2
CASSSRQGVKNGYTF
TGTGCCAGCAGCAGCAGACAGGGAGTGAAAAATGGCTACACCTTC
>-|TRBJ2-5|-|TRBV18
CASSRYQETQYF
TGTGCCAGCTCACGGTACCAAGAGACCCAGTACTTC
>-|TRBJ1-5|few|TRBV5-1
CASSFTGNQPQHF
TGCGCCAGCAGCTTTACAGGCAATCAGCCCCAGCATTTT
>TRBD1|TRBJ1-3|-|TRBV7-3
CASSSGTGLRGNTIYF
TGTGCCAGCAGCTCCGGGACAGGACTTCGTGGAAACACCATATATTTT
>-|TRBJ2-1|few|TRBV2
CASSEMTPSLGNEQFF
TGTGCCAGCAGTGAGATGACCCCGAGCCTCGGGAATGAGCAGTTCTTC
>-|TRBJ1-1|-|TRBV9
CASSVVVNTEAFF
TGTGCCAGCAGCGTAGTCGTGAACACTGAAGCTTTCTTT
>-|TRBJ1-3|-|TRBV5-4
CASSSQDSGNTIYF
TGTGCCAGCAGCTCACAGGACTCTGGAAACACCATATATTTT
>TRBD2|TRBJ2-4|few|TRBV30
CAWSVRGGRNIQYF
TGTGCCTGGAGTGTAAGGGGCGGGAGAAACATTCAGTACTTC
>-|TRBJ1-3|-|TRBV2
CAAARGPGRNTIYF
TGTGCCGCCGCTAGAGGGCCAGGCCGCAACACCATATATTTT